This TCR beta chain originates from a study of shared clonotypes between healthy human individuals. Whole-study findings and limits: All-four-donor shared clonotypes had higher generation probabilities than non-shared clonotypes did. Generally, naive subsets came out with larger estimated richness than memory subsets.

The DNA input per sorted-subset replicate PCR was about 190 ng, corresponding to some 33,000 T cell genomes. The protocol was immunoSEQ multiplex PCR, while the TCRdb copy is restricted to in-frame clones and leaves out a portion. The sample shows around 700,000 clones, about two thirds of them seen only once. This CDR3 comprises 17 residues. The V end was cut by 0 bases, the J end by 6 bases, with 20 bases between. Germline V CDR1 and CDR2: SGHAT, FQNNGV. This clone was recorded only once. The antigen remains undetermined. The authors divided CD4+ cells into CD45RA+ naive and CD45RA-negative memory subsets.

This chain joins TRBV11-2 and TRBJ1-1, with D tentatively TRBD1 (6 bases). What was sequenced was memory CD4+ T cells sorted from blood. Subset meaning: CD45RA-negative fraction. This receptor was taken from a woman aged 25 to 39 in good health. CDR3 amino acids: CASSLDRYRVLLAEAFF. The CDR3 DNA reads TGTGCCAGCAGCTTAGATCGTTACAGGGTTCTTCTTGCTGAAGCTTTCTTT. Together with reference TRBV11-2 and TRBJ1-1, the CDR3 gives the full variable domain: EAGVAQSPRYKIIEKRQSVAFWCNPISGHATLYWYQQILGQGPKLLIQFQNNGVVDDSQLPKDRFSAERLKGVDSTLKIQPAKLEDSAVYLCASSLDRYRVLLAEAFFGQGTRLTVV.